The 21 T cell receptor beta chains below were found in one sample sequenced in a study of T cell responses to AZD1222 COVID-19 vaccine (dated by TCRdb to the early 2020s). Sample time point, as interpreted from the label and publication: about 28 days (+/-7) after the second vaccine dose. Receptor libraries were prepared by the immunoSEQ multiplex PCR assay. As stored in TCRdb, this immuneACCESS dataset retains in-frame rearrangements with V and J assigned. A fraction of the clones does not appear; measured against another copy, unresolved V genes explain less than half of the discrepancy, and the remainder lacks a known reason. The sample includes around 130,000 clones, with approximately 91% observed a single time. Clones ranked in the top ten supply around 1.9% of the sample. The sample was peripheral blood, taken 28 days after the second AZD1222 dose. The receptor source for this set is an adult who received the AZD1222 COVID-19 vaccine.

V gene TRBV7-6 combines with J gene TRBJ2-6; D is unresolved. The CDR3 covers 15 residues. V lost 1 base and J 4 bases, leaving 8 bases between the germline ends. Germline CDR1 reads SGHVS; CDR2 reads FNYEAQ. The CDR3 DNA reads as TGTGCCAGCAGCTTAGGTGCTGGAGGGGCCAACGTCCTGACTTTC. Translated, it gives CASSLGAGGANVLTF.

This chain links TRBV30 with TRBJ1-1; weak D call: TRBD1 (5 bases). The CDR3 has 12 amino acids. The V end lost 3 bases, the J end lost 3 bases, and 8 bases lay between the germline ends. Germline V gives CDR1 GTSNPN, CDR2 SVGIG (reference sequence). The CDR3 DNA follows: TGTGCCTGGAGGGGGGGATACACTGAAGCTTTCTTT. Residues: CAWRGGYTEAFF.

The genes are TRBV5-1 and TRBJ2-2; 7 bases agree with TRBD2. CDR3 size: 16 residues. The J segment lost 3 bases and the V segment lost 5 bases, leaving 10 bases of the junction unmatched. CDR1 and CDR2 from the germline V gene are SGHRS and YFSETQ. CDR3 nucleotide sequence: TGCGCCAGCAGTAGCTGGGAGGGCCGGGACACCGGGGAGCTGTTTTTT. This sequence encodes CASSSWEGRDTGELFF.

The rearrangement joins TRBV4-3 to TRBJ1-3; D gene uncertain. The V gene lost 0 bases and the J gene lost 8 bases, with 8 bases spanning the gap. CDR1 and CDR2 (germline): LGHNA, YSLEER. The CDR3 extends over 13 amino acids. The CDR3 here is CASSQDRWDTIYF. The DNA for the CDR3 is TGCGCCAGCAGCCAAGATAGGTGGGACACCATATATTTT.

This clone appeared a single time. The genes are TRBV4-3 and TRBJ1-1; a weak D match, TRBD1 (5 bases). Trimming stripped 0 bases from V and 5 bases from J, with 13 bases between. Germline V gene sequence: CDR1 LGHNA, CDR2 YSLEER. The CDR3 is 15 residues long. The CDR3 DNA reads TGCGCCAGCAGCCAAGAAAGCGCAGGGCGGACTGAAGCTTTCTTT. It specifies CASSQESAGRTEAFF.

The chain uses TRBV2 and TRBJ2-2; 8 bases align to TRBD1. From germline, CDR1 is SNHLY and CDR2 FYNNEI. CDR3 length: 13 residues. V lost 6 bases and J lost 7; bases outside the gene matches: 4. The CDR3 here is CASSRQGSGELFF. CDR3 bases: TGTGCCAGCAGCCGACAGGGGAGCGGGGAGCTGTTTTTT.

The chain uses TRBV2 and TRBJ1-6; a weak D match, TRBD1 (6 bases). The CDR3 is 15 amino acids. The germline V and J ends were trimmed by 2 bases and 9 bases, with 14 bases remaining between them. CDR1 and CDR2 (germline): SNHLY, FYNNEI. In nucleotides, the CDR3 is TGTGCCAGCAGTGAACAAAGGCAGGGGAGTTCACCCCTCCACTTT. Its protein is CASSEQRQGSSPLHF.

This sequence joins TRBV2 and TRBJ2-1; TRBD1 matches 8 bases. The V gene's germline CDR1 is SNHLY and CDR2 FYNNEI. V was pared by 7 bases and J by 5 bases, with 7 bases of the junction left unmatched. CDR3 length equals 14 residues. The CDR3 bases are TGTGCCAGCAAGGACAGGGCCATCGACAATGAGCAGTTCTTC. Translating gives CASKDRAIDNEQFF.

This chain connects TRBV7-9 to TRBJ2-3; 15 positions match TRBD2. V dropped 3 bases and J dropped 11; count of bases not matched to a gene: 3. The CDR3 totals 14 residues. Per the germline V gene, CDR1 is SEHNR and CDR2 is FQNEAQ (reference sequence). For the CDR3, the DNA is TGTGCCAGCAGCTTGGGGACTAGCGGGGGGAAGCAGTATTTT. Its protein is CASSLGTSGGKQYF.

This clone was seen once. As DNA, the CDR3 is TGCGCCAGCAGCTCCGCGGGACAGACGAACACTGAAGCTTTCTTT. Translated, it gives CASSSAGQTNTEAFF. The chain joins TRBV5-1 to TRBJ1-1, with 7 bases fitting TRBD1. Germline CDR1 and CDR2: SGHRS and YFSETQ. V shed 3 bases and J 1 base; nucleotides not matched to a gene: 6. CDR3 length equals 15 residues.

V usage is TRBV5-3 and J usage is TRBJ1-1; D is uncertain. TRBV5-3 counts as an open reading frame of uncertain function. Trimming removed 4 bases from V and 3 bases from J, with 13 bases in between. The length of the CDR3 is 14 residues. In DNA form, the CDR3 reads TGTGCCAGAAGCCCGGTCAGTGGATACACTGAAGCTTTCTTT. It translates to CARSPVSGYTEAFF.

This chain links TRBV3-1 (or the pseudogene TRBV3-2) with TRBJ1-5; D gene uncertain. Germline loops: CDR1 LGHDT, CDR2 YNNKEL (reference sequence). Trimming pared 0 bases from V and 13 bases from J, leaving 13 bases between. The CDR3 is made up of 13 amino acids. The CDR3 DNA is TGTGCCAGCAGCCAAGATGAGGACGGCTTACAGCATTTT. Amino acids: CASSQDEDGLQHF.

The CDR3 DNA reads TGTGCCAGCATTAGTACAGTGTATTCACCCCTCCACTTT. Its translation: CASISTVYSPLHF. The gene calls are TRBV2 and TRBJ1-6; D is unresolved. The CDR3 runs 13 residues. CDR1 and CDR2 (germline): SNHLY, FYNNEI. V lost 7 bases to trimming and J lost 8 bases, with 12 bases between them.

The V and J genes are TRBV7-9 and TRBJ2-2; D not certain. V was trimmed by 3 bases and J by 4 bases, leaving 3 bases between them. Germline lookup yields CDR1 SEHNR and CDR2 FQNEAQ (reference sequence). The CDR3 has 12 amino acids. In nucleotides, the CDR3 is TGTGCCAGCAGCTTGAGCACCGGGGAGCTGTTTTTT. Translation gives CASSLSTGELFF.

This chain links TRBV24-1 with TRBJ1-4; D remains unclear. V was pared by 3 bases and J by 3 bases, with 16 bases between. Germline assignment: CDR1 KGHDR and CDR2 SFDVKD. The CDR3 contains 17 residues. The chain's CDR3 is CATSDPKSQASNEKLFF. CDR3 bases: TGTGCCACCAGTGATCCGAAGTCCCAGGCCTCTAATGAAAAACTGTTTTTT.

V usage is TRBV9 and J usage is TRBJ2-1; D is unresolved. From germline, CDR1 is SGDLS and CDR2 YYNGEE. The CDR3 length is 13 residues. Trimming pared 1 base from V and 7 bases from J, leaving 9 bases between. The CDR3 DNA is TGTGCCAGCAGCGTACTCCCCCGGAATGAGCAGTTCTTC. Amino acid sequence: CASSVLPRNEQFF.

CDR3 DNA sequence: TGTGCCAGCAGCGTAGGGCAGGGGCCCACTGGGAATCAGCCCCAGCATTTT. This gives the protein CASSVGQGPTGNQPQHF. The rearrangement uses TRBV9 and TRBJ1-5; a weak D match, TRBD1 (6 bases). In germline, CDR1 is SGDLS, CDR2 YYNGEE. Trimming shortened V by 0 bases and J by 4 bases, and 17 bases separated the two germline ends. The CDR3 runs to 17 residues.

The gene calls are TRBV3-1 (or the pseudogene TRBV3-2) and TRBJ2-2, with 7 positions matching TRBD1. The germline V gene encodes CDR1 LGHDT and CDR2 YNNKEL (reference sequence). This CDR3 is built from 15 residues. V lost 3 bases to trimming and J lost 3 bases; unmatched junction nucleotides: 4. CDR3 sequence: CASSQQGVDTGELFF. The DNA for the CDR3 is TGTGCCAGCAGCCAGCAGGGGGTGGACACCGGGGAGCTGTTTTTT.

J is TRBJ1-2 and V is TRBV6-1, with a possible D match to TRBD1 (6 bases). V lost 1 base, J lost 8 bases, and 17 bases lay in between. There are 15 residues in the CDR3. Germline CDR1 is MNHNS and CDR2 is SASEGT. The CDR3 loop reads CASSEVRWGLGGYTF. The CDR3 nucleotides read TGTGCCAGCAGTGAAGTTCGTTGGGGGCTAGGGGGCTACACCTTC.

This clone was counted a single time. This chain joins TRBV9 and TRBJ1-6; D not resolved. The germline V and J ends were trimmed by 0 bases and 6 bases, with 10 bases remaining between them. The CDR3 has 15 residues. Germline V gene sequence: CDR1 SGDLS, CDR2 YYNGEE. Here the CDR3 reads CASSVEGDRNSPLHF. DNA for the CDR3: TGTGCCAGCAGCGTAGAGGGTGACCGTAATTCACCCCTCCACTTT. The entire variable domain, with the rest obtained from reference TRBV9 and TRBJ1-6, is as follows: DSGVTQTPKHLITATGQRVTLRCSPRSGDLSVYWYQQSLDQGLQFLIQYYNGEERAKGNILERFSAQQFPDLHSELNLSSLELGDSALYFCASSVEGDRNSPLHFGNGTRLTVT.

This clone was detected once. The rearrangement uses TRBV19 and TRBJ1-6, with a weak D call TRBD1 (5 bases). Deletions cut 7 bases from V and 3 bases from J, with 13 bases between. The CDR3 runs 15 residues. Germline V gene lookup returns CDR1 LNHDA and CDR2 SQIVND (reference sequence). CDR3 nucleotide sequence: TGTGCCAGTATCAAGGGTCAGGGCTATAATTCACCCCTCCACTTT. Its protein is CASIKGQGYNSPLHF. Using reference TRBV19 and TRBJ1-6 for the parts outside the CDR3, the full variable domain is DGGITQSPKYLFRKEGQNVTLSCEQNLNHDAMYWYRQDPGQGLRLIYYSQIVNDFQKGDIAEGYSVSREKKESFPLTVTSAQKNPTAFYLCASIKGQGYNSPLHFGNGTRLTVT.